Following are 32 T cell receptor beta chains from one sample sequenced in a study of memory CD4+ T cells and cytomegalovirus serostatus (dated by TCRdb to between 2019 and 2020). Single viable CD3+CD4+CD8-CD45RO+ cells were sorted as memory CD4+ T cells on a FACSAria II. The library relied on the immunoSEQ multiplex PCR assay. TCRdb took over this immuneACCESS table, retaining in-frame rearrangements with V and J assigned. Such tables are incomplete; in checked studies, under half of the missing clones stem from an unresolved V gene, and the remainder is unexplained. Recorded for this sample are roughly 86,000 clones; about 80% of them occurred a single time. The ten biggest clones cover about 4% of the sample. Sequencing was carried out using memory CD4+ T cells from blood. These receptors came from an adult in good health and CMV-seropositive.

The rearrangement uses TRBV11-2 and TRBJ2-2, with 7 bases identical to TRBD2. The CDR3 spans 14 residues. With V trimmed by 5 bases and J by 4 bases, 4 bases remained unmatched. Germline V gene lookup returns CDR1 SGHAT and CDR2 FQNNGV. The CDR3 here is CASSREGFTGELFF. The CDR3, as DNA: TGTGCCAGCAGCAGGGAGGGGTTCACCGGGGAGCTGTTTTTT.

The chain recombines TRBV2 with TRBJ1-1; D might be TRBD1 (5 bases). CDR1 is SNHLY and CDR2 is FYNNEI in the germline V gene. V was clipped by 6 bases and J by 6 bases, with 17 bases between them. This CDR3 region has 14 residues. The CDR3 nucleotides read TGTGCCAGCAGGTATAACCAGGGTTTCTCTGAAGCTTTCTTT. Amino acid sequence: CASRYNQGFSEAFF.

This clone was observed a few times. This chain uses TRBV28 with TRBJ1-1; no clear D gene. CDR1 MDHEN and CDR2 SYDVKM come from the germline V gene. This CDR3 region has 14 residues. V was cut by 1 base and J by 3 bases, with 9 bases left in between. The CDR3 is CASSLSGLYTEAFF. CDR3 DNA: TGTGCCAGCAGTTTATCAGGTTTATACACTGAAGCTTTCTTT.

The J gene is TRBJ2-5, the V gene TRBV7-2; D gene unclear. Trimming removed 0 bases from V and 2 bases from J, with 7 bases in between. Germline V gene sequence: CDR1 SGHTA, CDR2 FQGNSA. There are 14 residues in the CDR3. CDR3 coding DNA: TGTGCCAGCAGCTTAGCGCCCTCTCAAGAGACCCAGTACTTC. Amino acid sequence: CASSLAPSQETQYF.

Concerning this clone: Other DNA sequences within the sample encode an identical CDR3. V is TRBV10-3 and J is TRBJ2-7; the match to TRBD2 covers 7 bases. The CDR3 runs 13 residues. The germline V gene encodes CDR1 ENHRY and CDR2 SYGVKD. Trimming cost V 9 bases and J 1 base; bases outside gene matches: 6. Here the CDR3 reads CAITPGLSYEQYF. As DNA, the CDR3 is TGTGCCATTACTCCGGGACTATCCTACGAGCAGTACTTC.

The chain has TRBV5-6 and TRBJ2-5, with a tentative D call TRBD2 (5 bases). This CDR3 region has 14 residues. Germline CDR1 reads SGHDT; CDR2 reads YYEEEE. V lost 4 bases, J lost 6 bases, and 16 bases lay in between. The CDR3 spells CASSLGSIGKTQYF. The CDR3 coding sequence is TGTGCCAGCAGCCTTGGGTCAATCGGGAAGACCCAGTACTTC. The full variable domain, its missing parts supplied by reference TRBV5-6 and TRBJ2-5, is DAGVTQSPTHLIKTRGQQVTLRCSPKSGHDTVSWYQQALGQGPQFIFQYYEEEERQRGNFPDRFSGHQFPNYSSELNVNALLLGDSALYLCASSLGSIGKTQYFGPGTRLLVL.

The chain uses TRBV4-3 and TRBJ2-7; 7 bases agree with TRBD1. The length of the CDR3 is 15 residues. Germline values: CDR1 LGHNA, CDR2 YSLEER. The V and J ends lost 3 bases and 3 bases, in that order; junction bases with no gene match: 8. In nucleotides, the CDR3 is TGCGCCAGCAGCCACATCGCAGGGGACAGCTACGAGCAGTACTTC. It encodes CASSHIAGDSYEQYF.

The chain's CDR3 is CAWNSWEGLNEQYF. For the CDR3, the DNA is TGTGCCTGGAACTCATGGGAGGGCCTAAACGAGCAGTACTTC. The gene calls are TRBV30 and TRBJ2-7; 7 bases map to TRBD2. The ends lost 4 bases at V and 5 bases at J; junction bases unmatched: 11. The CDR3 is 14 amino acids. CDR1 and CDR2 (germline): GTSNPN, SVGIG (reference sequence).

The chain couples TRBV7-2 to TRBJ2-1; possibly TRBD2 for D (5 bases). CDR1 is SGHTA and CDR2 is FQGNSA in the germline V gene. Trimming took off 2 bases at V and 6 bases at J, with 23 bases between the two ends. This CDR3 contains 18 residues. The CDR3 region has the DNA TGTGCCAGCAGCTTAAGGCGGTTTAGCGCGGGCAGCGGCAATGAGCAGTTCTTC. Protein sequence: CASSLRRFSAGSGNEQFF.

The chain joins TRBV28 to TRBJ2-7; no reliable D call. Germline CDR1 MDHEN, CDR2 SYDVKM. The ends were cut back, 1 base at V and 4 bases at J, with 11 bases in the middle. The CDR3 runs 14 residues. CDR3: CASSLSRLVYEQYF. DNA of the CDR3: TGTGCCAGCAGTTTATCCAGGCTCGTATACGAGCAGTACTTC. The whole variable domain, filled in from reference TRBV28 and TRBJ2-7, reads DVKVTQSSRYLVKRTGEKVFLECVQDMDHENMFWYRQDPGLGLRLIYFSYDVKMKEKGDIPEGYSVSREKKERFSLILESASTNQTSMYLCASSLSRLVYEQYFGPGTRLTVT.

The sample holds one count of this clone. The CDR3 sequence is CASTPGLSGYEQYF. In DNA, the CDR3 is TGTGCCAGCACCCCAGGACTTTCTGGATACGAGCAGTACTTC. The chain recombines TRBV5-8 with TRBJ2-7, with a weak D call TRBD2 (5 bases). This CDR3 comprises 14 residues. The germline V gene encodes CDR1 SGHTS and CDR2 YDEGEE. Trimming left V 6 bases short and J 4 bases short, with 17 bases between.

This chain links TRBV11-2 with TRBJ1-3, with D unresolved. The germline gives CDR1 SGHAT, CDR2 FQNNGV. V shed 0 bases and J shed 2 bases, with 11 bases lying between them. The CDR3 runs to 16 residues. In DNA form, the CDR3 reads TGTGCCAGCAGCTTAGATCGCGGAGGTACTGGAAACACCATATATTTT. Amino acids: CASSLDRGGTGNTIYF. Filled out from reference TRBV11-2 and TRBJ1-3, the complete variable domain reads EAGVAQSPRYKIIEKRQSVAFWCNPISGHATLYWYQQILGQGPKLLIQFQNNGVVDDSQLPKDRFSAERLKGVDSTLKIQPAKLEDSAVYLCASSLDRGGTGNTIYFGEGSWLTVV.

V is TRBV18 and J is TRBJ1-3; 7 nucleotides agree with TRBD1. The germline CDR1 and CDR2 sequences are KGHSH and LQKENI. Trimming cost V 5 bases and J 0 bases; bases outside gene matches: 4. This CDR3 is built from 15 residues. CDR3 in amino acids: CASSDRDSSGNTIYF. The CDR3 bases are TGTGCCAGCTCAGACAGGGATTCCTCTGGAAACACCATATATTTT. The whole variable domain, filled in from reference TRBV18 and TRBJ1-3, reads NAGVMQNPRHLVRRRGQEARLRCSPMKGHSHVYWYRQLPEEGLKFMVYLQKENIIDESGMPKERFSAEFPKEGPSILRIQQVVRGDSAAYFCASSDRDSSGNTIYFGEGSWLTVV.

V and J are TRBV7-2 and TRBJ2-7, with 9 bases lining up with TRBD2. This CDR3 is built from 15 residues. Germline CDR1 is SGHTA and CDR2 is FQGNSA. J gave up 0 bases and V 5 bases, and 5 bases lay outside the gene matches. The CDR3 coding sequence is TGTGCCAGCAGCCCCTTTAGCGGGAGCTCCTACGAGCAGTACTTC. Translating gives CASSPFSGSSYEQYF.

The CDR3 spells CASSSPLGTGELFF. The CDR3 DNA follows: TGTGCCAGTAGTAGTCCCCTGGGCACCGGGGAGCTGTTTTTT. This sequence joins TRBV19 and TRBJ2-2; D not certain. In germline, CDR1 is LNHDA, CDR2 SQIVND (reference sequence). V lost 4 bases, J lost 4 bases, and 10 bases lay in between. There are 14 residues in the CDR3.

J is TRBJ2-5 and V is TRBV5-1, with 7 bases fitting TRBD2. Germline CDR1 SGHRS, CDR2 YFSETQ. V shed 4 bases and J 3 bases; nucleotides not matched to a gene: 3. The length of the CDR3 is 13 residues. The chain's CDR3 is CASSTGLEETQYF. The CDR3 region has the DNA TGCGCCAGCAGCACCGGACTAGAAGAGACCCAGTACTTC.

The chain joins TRBV5-1 to TRBJ2-7, with 8 bases fitting TRBD2. J lost 5 bases, V lost 3 bases, and 7 bases had no gene match. Germline lookup yields CDR1 SGHRS and CDR2 YFSETQ. The CDR3 totals 14 residues. DNA for the CDR3: TGCGCCAGCAGCTATGGACTAGCAACGGACGAGCAGTACTTC. It translates to CASSYGLATDEQYF.

This rearrangement joins TRBV5-1 to TRBJ1-4, with 9 bases matching TRBD1. The CDR3 spans 15 residues. J gave up 5 bases and V 7 bases, and 9 bases lay outside the gene matches. Germline V gene sequence: CDR1 SGHRS, CDR2 YFSETQ. As DNA, the CDR3 is TGCGCCAGCGCCCCAACAGGGGGCGCGAATGAAAAACTGTTTTTT. It encodes CASAPTGGANEKLFF.

J is TRBJ2-7 and V is TRBV28; 8 bases map to TRBD1. Per germline, CDR1 MDHEN and CDR2 SYDVKM. V dropped 4 bases and J dropped 4; count of bases not matched to a gene: 6. This CDR3 has 14 residues. Here the CDR3 reads CASSWPGQVYEQYF. CDR3 sequence (DNA): TGTGCCAGCAGTTGGCCGGGACAGGTGTACGAGCAGTACTTC.

This clone has more than one count but fewer than ten. The chain joins TRBV11-3 to TRBJ2-7; tentatively, D is TRBD2 (6 bases). The CDR3 is 13 amino acids. The V end was cut by 5 bases, the J end by 4 bases, with 12 bases between. The germline V gene encodes CDR1 SGHNT and CDR2 YENEEA. CDR3 nucleotide sequence: TGTGCCAGCAGCCTCAGTGCGGGGTACGAGCAGTACTTC. Protein: CASSLSAGYEQYF. Based on the CDR3 plus reference TRBV11-3 and TRBJ2-7, the full variable domain is EAGVVQSPRYKIIEKKQPVAFWCNPISGHNTLYWYLQNLGQGPELLIRYENEEAVDDSQLPKDRFSAERLKGVDSTLKIQPAELGDSAVYLCASSLSAGYEQYFGPGTRLTVT.

This chain links TRBV5-1 with TRBJ1-6, with 7 bases that match TRBD1. The CDR3 is made up of 14 amino acids. Germline CDR1 reads SGHRS; CDR2 reads YFSETQ. Trimming removed 5 bases from V and 5 bases from J; junction bases left unmatched: 4. The CDR3 region has the DNA TGCGCCAGCAGAGGGACAGAGAATAATTCACCCCTCCACTTT. Translated, it gives CASRGTENNSPLHF. The full variable domain, in which reference TRBV5-1 and TRBJ1-6 provide the parts outside the CDR3, is KAGVTQTPRYLIKTRGQQVTLSCSPISGHRSVSWYQQTPGQGLQFLFEYFSETQRNKGNFPGRFSGRQFSNSRSEMNVSTLELGDSALYLCASRGTENNSPLHFGNGTRLTVT.

The rearrangement joins TRBV6-4 to TRBJ2-7, with 13 bases aligning to TRBD2. In germline, CDR1 is MRHNA, CDR2 SNTAGT. Trimming at V came to 2 bases and at J to 1 base, leaving 17 bases not matched to a gene. There are 21 residues in the CDR3. The CDR3 DNA follows: TGTGCCAGCAGTGACGCCCCCCCGACTGGGACTAGCGGGAAGGGATCCTACGAGCAGTACTTC. Translating it yields CASSDAPPTGTSGKGSYEQYF.

The chain couples TRBV5-1 to TRBJ1-3, with 8 positions matching TRBD1. This CDR3 comprises 14 residues. The V and J ends lost 2 bases and 2 bases, in that order; junction bases with no gene match: 0. The germline V gene encodes CDR1 SGHRS and CDR2 YFSETQ. CDR3 sequence reads: CASSLQGAGNTIYF. The CDR3 DNA reads TGCGCCAGCAGCTTACAGGGGGCTGGAAACACCATATATTTT.

As regards this clone: Different DNA sequences within this sample yield the same CDR3. V and J are TRBV15 and TRBJ1-2, with unresolved D. Germline V lookup: CDR1 LNHNV, CDR2 YYDKDF (reference sequence). The length of the CDR3 is 12 residues. V lost 0 bases to trimming and J lost 8 bases, with 7 bases between them. The CDR3 loop is CATSRDRGGYTF. CDR3 in DNA: TGTGCCACCAGCAGAGATAGAGGCGGCTACACCTTC.

The V gene is TRBV30, the J gene TRBJ1-6; 7 bases map to TRBD1. V gave up 2 bases and J gave up 12 bases; unmatched junction bases: 10. The germline V gene has CDR1 GTSNPN and CDR2 SVGIG (reference sequence). This CDR3 is 14 amino acids long. This CDR3 is CAWSFKGQSLPLHF. CDR3 in DNA: TGTGCCTGGAGTTTTAAGGGACAGAGTTTACCCCTCCACTTT. Complete variable domain (other parts from reference TRBV30 and TRBJ1-6): SQTIHQWPATLVQPVGSPLSLECTVEGTSNPNLYWYRQAAGRGLQLLFYSVGIGQISSEVPQNLSASRPQDRQFILSSKKLLLSDSGFYLCAWSFKGQSLPLHFGNGTRLTVT.

The genes are TRBV7-3 and TRBJ2-3; no clear D. The CDR3 is 14 amino acids. V was trimmed by 2 bases and J by 6 bases, leaving 12 bases between them. Per the germline V gene, CDR1 is SGHTA and CDR2 is FQGTGA. The CDR3 bases are TGTGCCAGCAGCTTATCCCCTACGGGCGATACGCAGTATTTT. It encodes CASSLSPTGDTQYF.

The chain recombines TRBV19 with TRBJ1-1; 10 positions agree with TRBD1. V was pared by 8 bases and J by 11 bases, with 14 bases of the junction left unmatched. CDR1 is LNHDA, CDR2 SQIVND, per germline (reference sequence). This CDR3 comprises 14 residues. CDR3 in amino acids: CASAKVETGGDAFF. The CDR3 DNA reads TGTGCCAGTGCGAAAGTAGAGACAGGGGGCGATGCTTTCTTT.

The chain is built from TRBV6-1 and TRBJ2-7, with D possibly being TRBD2 (5 bases). The CDR3 sequence is 13 residues long. The germline V gene encodes CDR1 MNHNS and CDR2 SASEGT. V gave up 1 base and J gave up 6 bases, with 10 bases separating them. The CDR3 DNA reads as TGTGCCAGCAGTGAAGAGAGGGTGGGCGAGCAGTACTTC. The encoded protein is CASSEERVGEQYF.

The V call is TRBV2, the J call TRBJ1-4; D possibly corresponds to TRBD1 (5 bases). The CDR3 consists of 15 residues. The germline V gene encodes CDR1 SNHLY and CDR2 FYNNEI. V was clipped by 3 bases and J by 7 bases, with 15 bases between them. The CDR3 DNA reads TGTGCCAGCAGTGATGGTATGGGGGGTACTGAAAAACTGTTTTTT. Its protein is CASSDGMGGTEKLFF.

This clone has more than one count but fewer than ten. In the same sample, other DNA sequences code for this CDR3. V gene TRBV18 combines with J gene TRBJ1-2; D not resolved. Trimming took off 3 bases at V and 2 bases at J, with 7 bases between the two ends. The CDR3 extends over 13 amino acids. Germline V gives CDR1 KGHSH, CDR2 LQKENI. Written as DNA, the CDR3 is TGTGCCAGCTCACCGGGCCCCAACTATGGCTACACCTTC. This sequence encodes CASSPGPNYGYTF.

The J gene is TRBJ1-2, the V gene TRBV7-2; D call uncertain. V lost 2 bases and J 3 bases, leaving 7 bases between the germline ends. CDR3 size: 13 residues. CDR1 and CDR2 (germline): SGHTA, FQGNSA. CDR3 nucleotide sequence: TGTGCCAGCAGCTTATACGTGGACTATGGCTACACCTTC. As protein: CASSLYVDYGYTF.

This clone is medium-sized (0.01 to 0.1%) by share. This chain uses TRBV11-2 with TRBJ1-2, with D maybe TRBD1 (6 bases). Trimming removed 4 bases from V and 8 bases from J, with 14 bases in between. The CDR3 has 13 residues. Germline CDR1 and CDR2: SGHAT and FQNNGV. In DNA, the CDR3 is TGTGCCAGCAGCTGGGGTGGCGGGGGCGGCTACACCTTC. Translation: CASSWGGGGGYTF.